Listed below are T cell receptor beta chains from one sample, sequenced in a study of long-term antiretroviral therapy in people with HIV. TCRdb keeps only in-frame clones here, not all; method: immunoSEQ multiplex PCR. The data show about 26,000 clones, with about 88% seen just once and under 5.5% held by the top ten. The sequences come from unsorted PBMCs, collected 2.7 years after starting antiretroviral therapy. The source is a man aged 35-49 years with HIV. CDR3s include the opening cysteine and the closing phenylalanine or tryptophan. D genes are given only for firm matches. Expanded clones get a size class; other rows say once, few or many, or leave the size out.

J | size | V | D | length | CDR3 | DNA
TRBJ2-1 | once | TRBV10-3 | TRBD2 | 16 | CAISDLLAGGPNEQFF | TGTGCCATCAGTGATTTACTAGCGGGGGGCCCGAATGAGCAGTTCTTC
TRBJ1-5 | - | TRBV6-1 | TRBD1 | 15 | CASREDRGTRQPQHF | TGTGCCAGCAGAGAGGACAGGGGAACGCGCCAGCCCCAGCATTTT
TRBJ1-2 | - | TRBV7-9 | - | 12 | CASSSGLYGYTF | TGTGCCAGCAGCTCGGGGCTCTATGGCTACACCTTC
TRBJ2-7 | - | TRBV7-9 | - | 15 | CASSRMTGSPREQYF | TGTGCCAGCAGCCGAATGACTGGGTCCCCAAGAGAGCAGTACTTC
TRBJ2-1 | - | TRBV14 | - | 15 | CASSPGLPLRNEQFF | TGTGCCAGCAGCCCCGGGCTCCCCCTGCGCAATGAGCAGTTCTTC
TRBJ1-5 | - | TRBV2 | - | 14 | CASSGGVSNQPQHF | TGTGCCAGCAGTGGAGGGGTTAGCAATCAGCCCCAGCATTTT
TRBJ2-7 | - | TRBV30 | TRBD2 | 14 | CAWRGLAYSYEQYF | TGTGCCTGGAGGGGACTAGCATACTCCTACGAGCAGTACTTC
TRBJ2-3 | once | TRBV30 | - | 13 | CAWSVRGIDTQYF | TGTGCCTGGAGTGTGCGGGGTATAGATACGCAGTATTTT
TRBJ1-2 | - | TRBV2 | - | 11 | CAGSLLWAYTF | TGTGCCGGATCACTACTATGGGCCTACACCTTC
TRBJ2-2 | - | TRBV6-6 | TRBD2 | 14 | CASSYSTSAGELFF | TGTGCCAGCAGTTACTCGACTAGCGCCGGGGAGCTGTTTTTT
TRBJ2-2 | few | TRBV7-9 | - | 15 | CASSLREGNTGELFF | TGTGCCAGCAGCTTAAGGGAAGGGAACACCGGGGAGCTGTTTTTT
TRBJ2-3 | - | TRBV4-2 | TRBD2 | 17 | CASSQGGGSPPTDTQYF | TGTGCCAGCAGCCAAGGGGGGGGGTCCCCCCCCACAGATACGCAGTATTTT
TRBJ2-2 | - | TRBV6-7 | TRBD2 | 19 | CASSYSPPGLEYTAGELFF | TGTGCCAGCAGTTACTCCCCACCGGGACTAGAATACACGGCCGGGGAGCTGTTTTTT
TRBJ2-2 | - | TRBV5-4 | - | 16 | CASSTTALANTGELFF | TGTGCCAGCAGCACTACAGCCCTCGCGAACACCGGGGAGCTGTTTTTT
TRBJ1-2 | - | TRBV7-9 | - | 14 | CASSGMLGAGGYTF | TGTGCCAGCAGCGGCATGCTGGGGGCGGGGGGCTACACCTTC
TRBJ1-2 | - | TRBV7-2 | - | 14 | CASSLARGAGGYTF | TGTGCCAGCAGCTTAGCGCGCGGAGCCGGCGGCTACACCTTC
TRBJ2-2 | - | TRBV27 | TRBD1 | 17 | CASSATGTGPKTGELFF | TGTGCCAGCAGTGCCACCGGGACAGGGCCAAAAACCGGGGAGCTGTTTTTT
TRBJ1-4 | - | TRBV5-1 | - | 14 | CASSLGQPNEKLFF | TGCGCCAGCAGCTTGGGACAGCCAAATGAAAAACTGTTTTTT
TRBJ1-3 | - | TRBV9 | - | 13 | CASSVDGGDTIYF | TGTGCCAGCAGCGTAGATGGGGGAGACACCATATATTTT
TRBJ1-2 | once | TRBV7-2 | - | 13 | CASSLLNPYGYTF | TGTGCCAGCAGCTTACTGAATCCCTATGGCTACACCTTC
TRBJ1-1 | - | TRBV4-3 | - | 15 | CASSHTFTVNTEAFF | TGCGCCAGCAGCCATACTTTTACAGTGAACACTGAAGCTTTCTTT
TRBJ2-7 | - | TRBV27 | - | 14 | CASSSGLSSYEQYF | TGTGCCAGCAGTTCAGGCCTATCCTCCTACGAGCAGTACTTC
TRBJ2-3 | - | TRBV2 | - | 12 | CASTRMQDTQYF | TGTGCCAGCACCCGGATGCAGGATACGCAGTATTTT
TRBJ2-3 | - | TRBV6-1 | - | 17 | CASSEIAGAGSTDTQYF | TGTGCCAGCAGTGAAATTGCGGGGGCGGGGAGCACAGATACGCAGTATTTT
TRBJ2-7 | - | TRBV28 | TRBD1 | 17 | CASRHMSDRGISYEQYF | TGTGCCAGCAGACATATGTCGGACAGGGGTATTTCCTACGAGCAGTACTTC
TRBJ1-5 | - | TRBV7-2 | - | 13 | CASSPGQLQPQHF | TGTGCCAGCAGCCCCGGACAACTTCAGCCCCAGCATTTT
TRBJ1-6 | - | TRBV6-1 | - | 17 | CASSGEGVEGPNSPLHF | TGTGCCAGCAGTGGAGAAGGGGTTGAGGGGCCGAATTCACCCCTCCACTTT
TRBJ1-1 | - | TRBV6-6 | - | 12 | CASSYPKGEAFF | TGTGCCAGCAGTTACCCCAAAGGAGAAGCTTTCTTT
TRBJ1-2 | - | TRBV7-2 | - | 13 | CASSPLVNYGYTF | TGTGCCAGCAGCCCCCTTGTCAACTATGGCTACACCTTC
TRBJ1-5 | - | TRBV19 | - | 16 | CASSIRQLDSNQPQHF | TGTGCCAGTAGTATCCGACAGTTGGATAGCAATCAGCCCCAGCATTTT
TRBJ2-4 | - | TRBV5-4 | - | 14 | CASSLGVMENIQYF | TGTGCCAGCAGCCTAGGGGTTATGGAAAACATTCAGTACTTC
TRBJ1-2 | - | TRBV27 | - | 15 | CASSLLLGASYGYTF | TGTGCCAGCAGTTTACTTTTAGGGGCCTCCTATGGCTACACCTTC
TRBJ2-5 | - | TRBV7-3 | - | 16 | CASSLGPRGAAETQYF | TGTGCCAGCAGCTTAGGGCCTCGGGGGGCAGCGGAGACCCAGTACTTC
TRBJ2-5 | - | TRBV6-5 | TRBD1 | 14 | CASSSRGQRETQYF | TGTGCCAGCAGTTCCAGGGGGCAGAGGGAGACCCAGTACTTC
TRBJ2-2 | - | TRBV5-1 | TRBD2 | 17 | CASSPRTSGSGTGELFF | TGCGCCAGCAGCCCCAGGACTAGCGGGAGTGGGACCGGGGAGCTGTTTTTT
TRBJ2-1 | - | TRBV2 | TRBD2 | 15 | CASSVGLAGNNEQFF | TGTGCCAGCAGTGTTGGGCTAGCGGGTAACAATGAGCAGTTCTTC
TRBJ1-5 | - | TRBV6-5 | - | 13 | CASRQVLNQPQHF | TGTGCCAGCAGACAGGTCCTCAATCAGCCCCAGCATTTT
TRBJ2-7 | - | TRBV27 | TRBD2 | 17 | CASTPVGSGSRSYEQYF | TGTGCCAGCACCCCGGTTGGTAGCGGGAGTCGGTCCTACGAGCAGTACTTC
TRBJ2-1 | once | TRBV5-1 | - | 15 | CASSFSGGTYNEQFF | TGCGCCAGCAGCTTTTCGGGGGGCACTTACAATGAGCAGTTCTTC
TRBJ2-3 | - | TRBV9 | TRBD1 | 16 | CASSVDGQGSTDTQYF | TGTGCCAGCAGCGTGGACGGACAGGGTAGCACAGATACGCAGTATTTT
TRBJ1-1 | - | TRBV5-6 | - | 12 | CASSPSGTEAFF | TGTGCCAGCAGCCCTTCGGGGACTGAAGCTTTCTTT